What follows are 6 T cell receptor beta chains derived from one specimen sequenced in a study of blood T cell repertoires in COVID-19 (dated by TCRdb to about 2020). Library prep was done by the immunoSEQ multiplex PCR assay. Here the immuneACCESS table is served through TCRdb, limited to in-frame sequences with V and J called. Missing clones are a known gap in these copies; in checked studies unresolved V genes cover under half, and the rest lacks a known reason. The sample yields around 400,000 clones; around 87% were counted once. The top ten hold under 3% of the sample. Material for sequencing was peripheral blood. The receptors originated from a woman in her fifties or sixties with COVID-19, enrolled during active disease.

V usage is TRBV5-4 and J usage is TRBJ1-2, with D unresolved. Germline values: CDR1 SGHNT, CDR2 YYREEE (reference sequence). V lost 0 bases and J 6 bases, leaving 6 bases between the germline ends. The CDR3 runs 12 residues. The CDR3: CASSLESDGYTF. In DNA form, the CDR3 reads TGTGCCAGCAGCTTGGAGTCAGATGGCTACACCTTC.

CDR3: CASSLGGTGATDTQYF. CDR3 sequence (DNA): TGCGCCAGCAGCTTGGGGGGGACAGGGGCCACAGATACGCAGTATTTT. The chain uses TRBV5-1 and TRBJ2-3, with 10 bases that match TRBD1. CDR3 length equals 16 residues. J lost 2 bases, V lost 0 bases, and 3 bases had no gene match. The germline gives CDR1 SGHRS, CDR2 YFSETQ.

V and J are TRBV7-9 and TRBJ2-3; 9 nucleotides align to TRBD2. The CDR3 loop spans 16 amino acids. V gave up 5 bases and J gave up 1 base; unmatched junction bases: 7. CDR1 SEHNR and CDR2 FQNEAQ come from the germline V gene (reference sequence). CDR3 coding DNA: TGTGCCAGCAGCCTAGGGGCTAGCGGGGGCACAGATACGCAGTATTTT. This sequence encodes CASSLGASGGTDTQYF.

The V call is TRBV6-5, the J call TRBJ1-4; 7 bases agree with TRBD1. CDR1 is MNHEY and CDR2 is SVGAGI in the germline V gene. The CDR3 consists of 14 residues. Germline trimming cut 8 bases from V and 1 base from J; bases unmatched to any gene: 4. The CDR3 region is CASRNRGTNEKLFF. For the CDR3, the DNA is TGTGCCAGCCGAAACAGGGGAACTAATGAAAAACTGTTTTTT.

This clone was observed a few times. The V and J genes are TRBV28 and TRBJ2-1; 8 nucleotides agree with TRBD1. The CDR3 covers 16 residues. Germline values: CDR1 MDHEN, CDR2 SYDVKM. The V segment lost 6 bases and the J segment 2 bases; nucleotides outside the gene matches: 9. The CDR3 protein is CASRSPGTGAYNEQFF. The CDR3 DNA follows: TGTGCCAGCAGGTCCCCCGGGACAGGAGCCTACAATGAGCAGTTCTTC.

This CDR3 is CASSSSGGASYNEQFF. The CDR3, as DNA: TGTGCCAGCAGCTCCTCGGGGGGGGCCTCCTACAATGAGCAGTTCTTC. The chain combines TRBV5-4 with TRBJ2-1, with TRBD2 matching 8 bases. Germline CDR1 and CDR2: SGHNT and YYREEE (reference sequence). The CDR3 runs 16 residues. V dropped 3 bases and J dropped 0; count of bases not matched to a gene: 5. Supplemented by reference TRBV5-4 and TRBJ2-1, the full variable domain reads ETGVTQSPTHLIKTRGQQVTLRCSSQSGHNTVSWYQQALGQGPQFIFQYYREEENGRGNFPPRFSGLQFPNYSSELNVNALELDDSALYLCASSSSGGASYNEQFFGPGTRLTVL.